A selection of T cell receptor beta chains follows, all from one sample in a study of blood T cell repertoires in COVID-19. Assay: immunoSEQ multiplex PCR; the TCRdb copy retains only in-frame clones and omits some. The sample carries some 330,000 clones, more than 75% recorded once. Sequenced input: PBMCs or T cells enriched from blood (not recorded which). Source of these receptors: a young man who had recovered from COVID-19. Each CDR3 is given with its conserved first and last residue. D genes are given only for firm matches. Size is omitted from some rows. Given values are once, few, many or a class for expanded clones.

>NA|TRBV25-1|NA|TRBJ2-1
TGTGCCAGCAGTATACAGGAGAGATACAATGAGCAGTTCTTC
CASSIQERYNEQFF
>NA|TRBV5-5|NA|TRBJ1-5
TGTGCCAGCAGCATAGGGGAGGGTAGCAATCAGCCCCAGCATTTT
CASSIGEGSNQPQHF
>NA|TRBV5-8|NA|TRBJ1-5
TGTGCCAGCGGGAGGGGGTTTGGCTCCAATCAGCCCCAGCATTTT
CASGRGFGSNQPQHF
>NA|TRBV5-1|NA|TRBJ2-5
TGCGCCAGCAGCCCTTGGACAGTTTACCAAGAGACCCAGTACTTC
CASSPWTVYQETQYF
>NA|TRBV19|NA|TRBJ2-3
TGTGCCAGTAGTATAGGGGAGGTCGGGGGACGAACAGATACGCAGTATTTT
CASSIGEVGGRTDTQYF
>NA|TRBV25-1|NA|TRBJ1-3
TGTGCCAGCAGTGGTCGAGGGGGGGAACACGGAAACACCATATATTTT
CASSGRGGEHGNTIYF
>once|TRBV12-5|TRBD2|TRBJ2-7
TGTGCTAGTGGAACGGGACTAGCGGGAGGGAACACCTACGAGCAGTACTTC
CASGTGLAGGNTYEQYF
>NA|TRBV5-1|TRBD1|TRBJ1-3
TGCGCCAGCAGCCCGGGGACAGGGAATTGGTACGGAAACACCATATATTTT
CASSPGTGNWYGNTIYF
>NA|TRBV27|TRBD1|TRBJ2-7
TGTGCCAGCAGCGAACGGGACAGGGGTACCTACGAGCAGTACTTC
CASSERDRGTYEQYF
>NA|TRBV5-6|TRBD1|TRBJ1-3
TGTGCCAGCAGCTTGGAGGGGACAGCTGGAAACACCATATATTTT
CASSLEGTAGNTIYF
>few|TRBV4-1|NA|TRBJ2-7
TGCGCCAGCAGCCAAGTCGTGGGTAAGACTTACGAGCAGTACTTC
CASSQVVGKTYEQYF